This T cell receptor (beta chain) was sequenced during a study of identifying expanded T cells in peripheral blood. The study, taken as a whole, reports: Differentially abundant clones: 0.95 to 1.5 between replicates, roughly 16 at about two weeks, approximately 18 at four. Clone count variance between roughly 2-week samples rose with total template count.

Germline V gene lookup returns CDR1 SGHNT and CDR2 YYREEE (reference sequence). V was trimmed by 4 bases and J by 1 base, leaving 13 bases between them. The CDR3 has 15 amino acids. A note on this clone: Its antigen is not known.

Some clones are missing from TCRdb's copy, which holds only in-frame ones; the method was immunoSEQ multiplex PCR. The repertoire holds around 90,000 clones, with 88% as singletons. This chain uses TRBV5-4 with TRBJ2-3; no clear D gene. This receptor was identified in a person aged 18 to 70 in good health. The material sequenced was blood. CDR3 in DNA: TGTGCCAGCAGCCGAACCGACGCGGGCACAGATACGCAGTATTTT. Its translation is CASSRTDAGTDTQYF.